The entry that follows covers one T cell receptor beta chain sequence. There are 13 residues in the CDR3. Germline V gene lookup returns CDR1 SGHAT and CDR2 FQNNGV. The V gene lost 5 bases and the J gene lost 3 bases, with 10 bases spanning the gap. The sample comes from a study of control samples from healthy donors and cancer patients. Measured with immunoSEQ multiplex PCR; TCRdb has only the in-frame clones, and not every one. This sample has 90,000 or so clones; approximately 88% occur once, and the top ten carry approximately 7.6%. This chain joins TRBV11-2 and TRBJ1-1; no clear D gene. The sequence came from a woman aged 60-75 years in good health. The sample was blood. The CDR3 region is CASSPTTDTEAFF. CDR3 in DNA: TGTGCCAGCAGCCCTACAACCGACACTGAAGCTTTCTTT.